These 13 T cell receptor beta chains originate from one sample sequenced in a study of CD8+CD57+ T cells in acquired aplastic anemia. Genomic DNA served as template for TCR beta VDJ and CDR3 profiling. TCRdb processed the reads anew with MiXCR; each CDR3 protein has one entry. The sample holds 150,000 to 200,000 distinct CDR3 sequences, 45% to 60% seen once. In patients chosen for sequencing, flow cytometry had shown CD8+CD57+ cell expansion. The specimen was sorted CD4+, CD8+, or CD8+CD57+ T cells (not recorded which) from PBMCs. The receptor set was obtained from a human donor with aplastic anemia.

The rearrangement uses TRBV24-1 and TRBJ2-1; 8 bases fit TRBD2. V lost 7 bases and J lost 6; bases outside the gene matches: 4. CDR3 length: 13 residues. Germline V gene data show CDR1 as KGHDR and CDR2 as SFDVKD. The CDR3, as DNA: TGTGCCACCAGGACTAGCGAATTCAATGAGCAGTTCTTC. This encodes CATRTSEFNEQFF.

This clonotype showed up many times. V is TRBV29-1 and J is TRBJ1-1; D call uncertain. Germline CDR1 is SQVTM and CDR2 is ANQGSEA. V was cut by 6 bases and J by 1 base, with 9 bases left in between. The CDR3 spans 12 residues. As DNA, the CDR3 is TGCAGCGTGGCTCCAGGGAACACTGAAGCTTTCTTT. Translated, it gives CSVAPGNTEAFF. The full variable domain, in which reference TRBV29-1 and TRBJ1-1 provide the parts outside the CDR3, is SAVISQKPSRDICQRGTSLTIQCQVDSQVTMMFWYRQQPGQSLTLIATANQGSEATYESGFVIDKFPISRPNLTFSTLTVSNMSPEDSSIYLCSVAPGNTEAFFGQGTRLTVV.

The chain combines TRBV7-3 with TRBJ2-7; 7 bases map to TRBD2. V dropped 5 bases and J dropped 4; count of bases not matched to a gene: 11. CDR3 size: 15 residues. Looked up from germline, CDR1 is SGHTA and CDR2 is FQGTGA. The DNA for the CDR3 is TGTGCCAGCAGCCCTCAAGACGGGGGGAGGTACGAGCAGTACTTC. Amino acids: CASSPQDGGRYEQYF.

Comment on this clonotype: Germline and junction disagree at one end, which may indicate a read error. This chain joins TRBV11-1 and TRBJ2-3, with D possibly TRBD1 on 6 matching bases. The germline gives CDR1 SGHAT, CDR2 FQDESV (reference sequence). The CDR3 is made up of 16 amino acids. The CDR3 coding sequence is TGCGCCAGCAGCAAGAGGACAGATGAAGTCACAGATACGCAGTATTTT. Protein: CASSKRTDEVTDTQYF.

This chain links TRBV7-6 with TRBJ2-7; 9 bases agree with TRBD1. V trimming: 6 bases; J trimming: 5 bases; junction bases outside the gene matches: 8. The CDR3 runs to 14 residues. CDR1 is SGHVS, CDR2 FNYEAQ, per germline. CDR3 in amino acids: CASSPGTGSHEQYF. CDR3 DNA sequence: TGTGCCAGCAGTCCCGGGACAGGGTCCCACGAGCAGTACTTC.

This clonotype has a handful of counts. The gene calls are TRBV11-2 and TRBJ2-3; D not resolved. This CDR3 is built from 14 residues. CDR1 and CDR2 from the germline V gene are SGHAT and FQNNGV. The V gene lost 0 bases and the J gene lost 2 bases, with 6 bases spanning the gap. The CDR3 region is CASSLDRITDTQYF. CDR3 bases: TGTGCCAGCAGCTTAGACAGGATCACAGATACGCAGTATTTT.

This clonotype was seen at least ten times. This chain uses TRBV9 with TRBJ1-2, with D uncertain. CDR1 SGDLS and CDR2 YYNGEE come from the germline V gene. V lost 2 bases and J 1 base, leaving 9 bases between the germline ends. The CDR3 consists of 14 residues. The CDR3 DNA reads TGTGCCAGCAGCGTTACTAAGGATAACTATGGCTACACCTTC. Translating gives CASSVTKDNYGYTF.

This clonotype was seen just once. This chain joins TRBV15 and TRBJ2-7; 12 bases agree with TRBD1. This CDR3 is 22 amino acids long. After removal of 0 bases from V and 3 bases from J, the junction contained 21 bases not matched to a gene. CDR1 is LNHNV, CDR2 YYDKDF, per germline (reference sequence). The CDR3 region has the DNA TGTGCCACCAGCAGAGATCGGGCCGGTGGGACAGGGGGCAGCAGGTCCAGCTACGAGCAGTACTTC. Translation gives CATSRDRAGGTGGSRSSYEQYF.

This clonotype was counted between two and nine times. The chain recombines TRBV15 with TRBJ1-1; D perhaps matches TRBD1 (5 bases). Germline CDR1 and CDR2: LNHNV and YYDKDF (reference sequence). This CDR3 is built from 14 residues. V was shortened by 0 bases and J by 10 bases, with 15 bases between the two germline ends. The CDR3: CATSRDPRDFSAFF. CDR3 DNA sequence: TGTGCCACCAGCAGAGATCCCCGGGACTTCTCAGCTTTCTTT.

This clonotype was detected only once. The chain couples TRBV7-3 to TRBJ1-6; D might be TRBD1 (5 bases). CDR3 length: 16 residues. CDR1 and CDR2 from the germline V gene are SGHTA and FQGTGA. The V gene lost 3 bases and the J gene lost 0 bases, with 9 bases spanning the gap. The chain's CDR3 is CASSLGDSSYNSPLHF. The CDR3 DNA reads TGTGCCAGCAGCTTGGGGGATAGCTCCTATAATTCACCCCTCCACTTT. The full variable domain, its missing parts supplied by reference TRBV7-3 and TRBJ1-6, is GAGVSQTPSNKVTEKGKYVELRCDPISGHTALYWYRQSLGQGPEFLIYFQGTGAADDSGLPNDRFFAVRPEGSVSTLKIQRTERGDSAVYLCASSLGDSSYNSPLHFGNGTRLTVT.

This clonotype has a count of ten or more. The CDR3 is CASRGGSYSDQPQHF. DNA of the CDR3: TGTGCCAGTAGGGGGGGCAGTTATTCCGATCAGCCCCAGCATTTT. The rearrangement joins TRBV19 to TRBJ1-5; TRBD1 might be the D (6 bases). Trimming left V 6 bases short and J 5 bases short, with 17 bases between. The CDR3 loop spans 15 amino acids. Germline-derived CDR1 and CDR2 are LNHDA and SQIVND (reference sequence).

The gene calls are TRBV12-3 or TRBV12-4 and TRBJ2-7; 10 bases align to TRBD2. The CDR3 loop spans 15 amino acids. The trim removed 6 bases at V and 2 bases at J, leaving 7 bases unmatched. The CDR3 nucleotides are TGTGCCAGCAGCCCTGCTAGCGGGGGAACCTACGAGCAGTACTTC. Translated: CASSPASGGTYEQYF.

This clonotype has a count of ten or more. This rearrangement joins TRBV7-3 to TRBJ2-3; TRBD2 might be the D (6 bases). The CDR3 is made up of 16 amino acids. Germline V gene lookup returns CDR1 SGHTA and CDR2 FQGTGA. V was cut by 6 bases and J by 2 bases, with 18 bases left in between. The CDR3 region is CASSGRSRDLTDTQYF. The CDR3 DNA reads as TGTGCCAGCAGTGGTCGCTCGCGGGACCTCACAGATACGCAGTATTTT.